A selection of T cell receptor beta chains follows, all from one sample in a study of cytomegalovirus exposure and HLA in healthy donors. Generated by immunoSEQ multiplex PCR, the TCRdb table keeps only in-frame clones and is missing some. This repertoire includes 130,000 or so clones. Input material: PBMCs. These receptors were obtained from a woman in her sixties in good health and CMV-seronegative. Each CDR3 is given with its conserved first and last residue. Fields, in order: D gene, J gene, V gene, CDR3 protein, CDR3 DNA. The D gene is left open where the match is weak.

d_gene: .; j_gene: TRBJ2-2; v_gene: TRBV11-3; CDR3aa: CASSYSEAGELFF; CDR3nt: TGTGCCAGCAGCTATTCAGAGGCCGGGGAGCTGTTTTTT
d_gene: .; j_gene: TRBJ2-1; v_gene: TRBV2; CDR3aa: CASSVLGPNDYNEQFF; CDR3nt: TGTGCCAGCAGTGTCCTAGGTCCGAATGATTACAATGAGCAGTTCTTC
d_gene: TRBD2; j_gene: TRBJ2-7; v_gene: TRBV19; CDR3aa: CASSIGTSGAYEQYF; CDR3nt: TGTGCCAGTAGTATAGGGACTAGCGGGGCTTACGAGCAGTACTTC
d_gene: TRBD1; j_gene: TRBJ2-1; v_gene: TRBV4-1; CDR3aa: CASSPFGQGKGHNEQFF; CDR3nt: TGCGCCAGCAGCCCCTTCGGACAGGGAAAAGGTCACAATGAGCAGTTCTTC
d_gene: .; j_gene: TRBJ2-7; v_gene: TRBV2; CDR3aa: CASSTQGLIYEQYF; CDR3nt: TGTGCCAGCAGTACACAGGGATTAATTTACGAGCAGTACTTC
d_gene: TRBD1; j_gene: TRBJ2-7; v_gene: TRBV27; CDR3aa: CASSLGGTGSEQYF; CDR3nt: TGTGCCAGCAGTTTAGGGGGGACAGGGAGCGAGCAGTACTTC
d_gene: .; j_gene: TRBJ1-5; v_gene: TRBV27; CDR3aa: CASSSMNDLLSQPQHF; CDR3nt: TGTGCCAGCAGCTCCATGAACGACTTGCTTAGTCAGCCCCAGCATTTT
d_gene: .; j_gene: TRBJ2-2; v_gene: TRBV7-2; CDR3aa: CASSLPFRGTGELFF; CDR3nt: TGTGCCAGCAGCCTACCGTTTAGGGGCACCGGGGAGCTGTTTTTT
d_gene: .; j_gene: TRBJ2-1; v_gene: TRBV15; CDR3aa: CAINSGVGDEQFF; CDR3nt: TGTGCCATCAATTCAGGGGTTGGCGATGAGCAGTTCTTC
d_gene: .; j_gene: TRBJ2-7; v_gene: TRBV2; CDR3aa: CASSKAGDEQYF; CDR3nt: TGTGCCAGCAGCAAGGCAGGGGACGAGCAGTACTTC
d_gene: .; j_gene: TRBJ1-2; v_gene: TRBV18; CDR3aa: CASSSWFGDGYTF; CDR3nt: TGTGCCAGCTCCTCCTGGTTCGGGGATGGCTACACCTTC
d_gene: TRBD2; j_gene: TRBJ2-7; v_gene: TRBV19; CDR3aa: CASSNLAGGNEQYF; CDR3nt: TGTGCCAGTAGTAACCTAGCGGGAGGGAACGAGCAGTACTTC
d_gene: .; j_gene: TRBJ2-5; v_gene: TRBV7-3; CDR3aa: CASSLNPGETQYF; CDR3nt: TGTGCCAGCAGCTTAAATCCGGGAGAGACCCAGTACTTC
d_gene: TRBD1; j_gene: TRBJ2-7; v_gene: TRBV15; CDR3aa: CATSARTGVFEQYF; CDR3nt: TGTGCCACCAGCGCCCGGACAGGCGTTTTCGAGCAGTACTTC
d_gene: .; j_gene: TRBJ1-1; v_gene: TRBV7-2; CDR3aa: CASSAKRGSTEAFF; CDR3nt: TGTGCCAGCAGCGCTAAAAGGGGTAGCACTGAAGCTTTCTTT
d_gene: TRBD1; j_gene: TRBJ1-1; v_gene: TRBV5-1; CDR3aa: CASSLDRGVNTEAFF; CDR3nt: TGCGCCAGCAGCTTGGACAGGGGGGTGAACACTGAAGCTTTCTTT
d_gene: TRBD2; j_gene: TRBJ2-4; v_gene: TRBV7-2; CDR3aa: CASRTQAGDAGKNIQYF; CDR3nt: TGTGCCAGCAGGACCCAAGCGGGAGACGCGGGCAAAAACATTCAGTACTTC
d_gene: .; j_gene: TRBJ1-6; v_gene: TRBV10-2; CDR3aa: CASSEQERSPLHF; CDR3nt: TGCGCCAGCAGTGAACAGGAAAGGTCACCCCTCCACTTT
d_gene: .; j_gene: TRBJ2-5; v_gene: TRBV5-6; CDR3aa: CASSLTGINQETQYF; CDR3nt: TGTGCCAGCAGCTTGACAGGGATAAACCAAGAGACCCAGTACTTC
d_gene: .; j_gene: TRBJ1-2; v_gene: TRBV27; CDR3aa: CASSLANRRTGYTF; CDR3nt: TGTGCCAGCAGTTTAGCGAACAGGAGAACTGGCTACACCTTC
d_gene: .; j_gene: TRBJ2-1; v_gene: TRBV2; CDR3aa: CASSELGLQFF; CDR3nt: TGTGCCAGCAGTGAATTGGGGCTGCAGTTCTTC
d_gene: TRBD1; j_gene: TRBJ1-1; v_gene: TRBV28; CDR3aa: CASRPGGTEAFF; CDR3nt: TGTGCCAGCAGACCAGGGGGCACTGAAGCTTTCTTT
d_gene: .; j_gene: TRBJ2-1; v_gene: TRBV27; CDR3aa: CASKPSKGGWFF; CDR3nt: TGTGCCAGCAAACCCTCGAAGGGGGGGTGGTTCTTC
d_gene: TRBD1; j_gene: TRBJ2-7; v_gene: TRBV5-1; CDR3aa: CASSLGWQGADNEQYF; CDR3nt: TGCGCCAGCAGCTTGGGGTGGCAGGGGGCGGACAACGAGCAGTACTTC
d_gene: TRBD1; j_gene: TRBJ1-2; v_gene: TRBV19; CDR3aa: CASRDRDFYGYTF; CDR3nt: TGTGCCAGTCGGGACAGGGATTTCTATGGCTACACCTTC
d_gene: .; j_gene: TRBJ2-2; v_gene: TRBV7-3; CDR3aa: CASSFTGVANAGELFF; CDR3nt: TGTGCCAGCAGCTTTACGGGGGTGGCAAACGCCGGGGAGCTGTTTTTT
d_gene: .; j_gene: TRBJ2-2; v_gene: TRBV27; CDR3aa: CASRGGGTGELFF; CDR3nt: TGTGCCAGCAGGGGAGGAGGCACCGGGGAGCTGTTTTTT
d_gene: .; j_gene: TRBJ2-7; v_gene: TRBV7-9; CDR3aa: CASSGRQAYEQYF; CDR3nt: TGTGCCAGCAGCGGACGACAGGCCTACGAGCAGTACTTC
d_gene: .; j_gene: TRBJ2-5; v_gene: TRBV5-1; CDR3aa: CASSLDWQETQYF; CDR3nt: TGCGCCAGCAGCTTGGACTGGCAAGAGACCCAGTACTTC
d_gene: .; j_gene: TRBJ2-7; v_gene: TRBV7-3; CDR3aa: CASSLTGGTYEQYF; CDR3nt: TGTGCCAGCAGCTTAACAGGCGGAACCTACGAGCAGTACTTC
d_gene: .; j_gene: TRBJ2-7; v_gene: TRBV4-1; CDR3aa: CASRGDGFYSTYEQYF; CDR3nt: TGCGCCAGCAGAGGAGACGGATTCTACTCGACCTACGAGCAGTACTTC
d_gene: .; j_gene: TRBJ2-2; v_gene: TRBV12-5; CDR3aa: CASSPVSGYTGELFF; CDR3nt: TGTGCTAGTTCTCCGGTTAGCGGCTACACCGGGGAGCTGTTTTTT